Listed below are T cell receptor beta chains from one sample, sequenced in a study of shared clonotypes between healthy human individuals. Libraries were prepared by immunoSEQ multiplex PCR; TCRdb keeps only in-frame clonotypes and omits some of them. The sample has around 2.5 million clones, under 95% seen once. Sequenced material: naive CD4+ T cells from PBMCs. The source is a man aged 18 to 29 in good health. Some clones in this sample may be carry-over from other donors' samples. The CDR3 runs from the conserved cysteine through the conserved F or W. The order of the fields is D gene, clone size, J gene, V gene, CDR3 DNA, CDR3 protein. A D gene is named only where the DNA matches it firmly. Part of the rows lack a size; the others show once, few, many or a class for expanded clones.

d_gene: TRBD1
abundance: once
j_gene: TRBJ2-1
v_gene: TRBV11-1
CDR3nt: TGTGCCAGCAGCTCCGGGACAGGCCCACCCAATGAGCAGTTCTTC
CDR3aa: CASSSGTGPPNEQFF

d_gene: -
abundance: -
j_gene: TRBJ1-4
v_gene: TRBV29-1
CDR3nt: TGCAGCGTATCCGGCGGTCCCGCCGGAAAACTGTTTTTT
CDR3aa: CSVSGGPAGKLFF

d_gene: TRBD2
abundance: -
j_gene: TRBJ2-1
v_gene: TRBV18
CDR3nt: TGTGCCAGCTCACCAACGACCGGCGGGAGGTCCTACAATGAGCAGTTCTTC
CDR3aa: CASSPTTGGRSYNEQFF

d_gene: TRBD1
abundance: -
j_gene: TRBJ1-2
v_gene: TRBV5-4
CDR3nt: TGTGCCAGCAGCTCACCGACAGGGCTGAACTATGGCTACACCTTC
CDR3aa: CASSSPTGLNYGYTF

d_gene: -
abundance: -
j_gene: TRBJ1-1
v_gene: TRBV15
CDR3nt: TGTGCCACCAGCAGAGTTCGGTCCGCGGCTTTCTTT
CDR3aa: CATSRVRSAAFF

d_gene: -
abundance: -
j_gene: TRBJ2-7
v_gene: TRBV1
CDR3nt: TGCACCAGCAGCCAAGAGGGCGACCCAGAGGTCGAGCAGTACTTC
CDR3aa: CTSSQEGDPEVEQYF

d_gene: TRBD1
abundance: once
j_gene: TRBJ1-1
v_gene: TRBV5-4
CDR3nt: TGTGCCAGCAGCCCGGGACAGGGGAATATGAACACTGAAGCTTTCTTT
CDR3aa: CASSPGQGNMNTEAFF

d_gene: TRBD2
abundance: -
j_gene: TRBJ2-7
v_gene: TRBV5-4
CDR3nt: TGTGCCAGCAGCTCTAGCGGGAATATCTATGAGCAGTACTTC
CDR3aa: CASSSSGNIYEQYF

d_gene: TRBD1
abundance: -
j_gene: TRBJ1-1
v_gene: TRBV19
CDR3nt: TGTGCCAGTAGTTTACAGGGGTTGGCGACTGAAGCTTTCTTT
CDR3aa: CASSLQGLATEAFF

d_gene: TRBD1
abundance: once
j_gene: TRBJ2-2
v_gene: TRBV19
CDR3nt: TGTGCCAGTAGTGCAGACAGGGCGTACACCGGGGAGCTGTTTTTT
CDR3aa: CASSADRAYTGELFF

d_gene: -
abundance: -
j_gene: TRBJ2-1
v_gene: TRBV7-9
CDR3nt: TGTGCCAGCAGCTTAGATTTCTCTGGGACGCGCAATGAGCAGTTCTTC
CDR3aa: CASSLDFSGTRNEQFF

d_gene: -
abundance: -
j_gene: TRBJ1-1
v_gene: TRBV19
CDR3nt: TGTGCCAGTAGACCACTGACAGCCCCTCACACTGAAGCTTTCTTT
CDR3aa: CASRPLTAPHTEAFF

d_gene: -
abundance: -
j_gene: TRBJ1-5
v_gene: TRBV6-1
CDR3nt: TGTGCCAGCTGCGGACAGTCAGATCAGCCCCAGCATTTT
CDR3aa: CASCGQSDQPQHF

d_gene: -
abundance: -
j_gene: TRBJ2-7
v_gene: TRBV7-9
CDR3nt: TGTGCCAGCAGCTTACCCCGGGACATCAGCTCCTACGAGCAGTACTTC
CDR3aa: CASSLPRDISSYEQYF

d_gene: -
abundance: -
j_gene: TRBJ2-6
v_gene: TRBV28
CDR3nt: TGTGCCAGCAGTTTATCTCGTGGACTGAGCGGGTCTGGGGCCAACGTCCTGACTTTC
CDR3aa: CASSLSRGLSGSGANVLTF

d_gene: -
abundance: -
j_gene: TRBJ2-7
v_gene: TRBV9
CDR3nt: TGTGCCAGCAGGCACCGGGACAGGGGGCCGGTAGCGGGAGGGCGAACGGACGAGCAGTACTTC
CDR3aa: CASRHRDRGPVAGGRTDEQYF

d_gene: -
abundance: -
j_gene: TRBJ1-1
v_gene: TRBV18
CDR3nt: TGTGCCAGCTCACTCGGACAGCCCACTGAAGCTTTCTTT
CDR3aa: CASSLGQPTEAFF

d_gene: TRBD2
abundance: -
j_gene: TRBJ2-7
v_gene: TRBV11-2
CDR3nt: TGTGCCAGCAGCTTGGTTACTAGCGGGAGATCTTACGAGCAGTACTTC
CDR3aa: CASSLVTSGRSYEQYF

d_gene: -
abundance: -
j_gene: TRBJ2-3
v_gene: TRBV28
CDR3nt: TGTGCCAGCAGCCATAACCCCCTGGGTGGGATGGGAACAGATACGCAGTATTTT
CDR3aa: CASSHNPLGGMGTDTQYF

d_gene: -
abundance: -
j_gene: TRBJ2-4
v_gene: TRBV7-3
CDR3nt: TGTGCCAGCAGCTTCGGGGCTCCGGGAAACATTCAGTACTTC
CDR3aa: CASSFGAPGNIQYF